The rows below give T cell receptor beta chains drawn from one sample of a study of blood T cell repertoires in COVID-19. Profiling relied on immunoSEQ multiplex PCR, and the TCRdb table lists in-frame clones only, not all of them. The table records 57,000 or so clones, 85% of them present only once. The sequenced sample was peripheral blood. The source is a man aged 65 to 79 with acute or convalescent COVID-19. Each CDR3 is given with its conserved first and last residue. Fields, in order: V gene, J gene, CDR3 protein.

V gene: TRBV10-3
J gene: TRBJ2-5
CDR3 protein: CAISESNNEETQYF

V gene: TRBV29-1
J gene: TRBJ1-6
CDR3 protein: CSIKQGANSPLHF

V gene: TRBV3-1/TRBV3-2
J gene: TRBJ1-2
CDR3 protein: CASSQLTALYGYTF

V gene: TRBV10-1
J gene: TRBJ2-5
CDR3 protein: CASSDPGTGTETQYF

V gene: TRBV5-1
J gene: TRBJ2-3
CDR3 protein: CASSDPSGGLGDTQYF

V gene: TRBV9
J gene: TRBJ2-7
CDR3 protein: CASSLAGDGYEQYF

V gene: TRBV5-4
J gene: TRBJ1-1
CDR3 protein: CASSPKVGGDWEVTEAFF

V gene: TRBV6-1
J gene: TRBJ1-4
CDR3 protein: CASSEITRVPNEKLFF

V gene: TRBV2
J gene: TRBJ1-2
CDR3 protein: CASTPRGGDGYTF

V gene: TRBV28
J gene: TRBJ2-1
CDR3 protein: CASSLRTSGGAVYNEQFF

V gene: TRBV12-5
J gene: TRBJ2-2
CDR3 protein: CASGFAGTGELFF

V gene: TRBV3-1/TRBV3-2
J gene: TRBJ1-1
CDR3 protein: CASSQSWGLGSEAFF

V gene: TRBV12-3/TRBV12-4
J gene: TRBJ2-3
CDR3 protein: CASSQSWPQYF

V gene: TRBV3-1/TRBV3-2
J gene: TRBJ1-2
CDR3 protein: CASSQGQGGRYGYTF

V gene: TRBV5-1
J gene: TRBJ1-1
CDR3 protein: CASSRQGENTEAFF

V gene: TRBV19
J gene: TRBJ1-2
CDR3 protein: CASSIESTYGYTF

V gene: TRBV7-3
J gene: TRBJ2-2
CDR3 protein: CASSLREYGELFF